This T cell receptor (beta chain) derives from a study of T-cell memory formation after mild COVID-19. TCRalpha and TCRbeta libraries used 5'RACE with constant-segment primers and UMIs. TCRdb used MiXCR to reprocess the 5' RACE reads, holding one entry per CDR3 protein. The data contain some 50,000 distinct CDR3 sequences, 27% of them seen just once; the ten biggest clones take up around 45%. This clonotype was counted between two and nine times. No antigen is known for it. At one of its ends the junction is not consistent with the germline gene, which may arise from a read error. Overall study results and limits: Chiefly within CM and EM were the contracting CD4+ clones; CD8+ ones were within EMRA.

This CDR3 comprises 15 residues. Germline lookup yields CDR1 MNHEY and CDR2 SVGEGT. This sequence was found in a man between 18 and 35 years old who had mild COVID-19 (a few samples of this study predate the infection). Cell type and time point are not known. V is TRBV6-2 or TRBV6-3 and J is TRBJ2-1, with 12 bases fitting TRBD2. Input material: PBMCs or a T cell subset sorted from them (not recorded which). This chain's CDR3 is CASSYSRTSGAPASF. Here the CDR3 DNA reads TGTGCCAGCAGTTACTCGCGGACTAGCGGGGCGCCGGCGAGTTTC.